The source of this T cell receptor (beta chain) is a study of T cell repertoires in cytomegalovirus infection (dated by TCRdb to the late 2010s). For the study in its entirety: Alongside well-studied HLA-B-restricted epitopes, the peptide stimulations were aimed at recently identified HLA-C-restricted CMV epitopes, whose presentation resists viral immunomodulation. Donor HLA type was relevant to the analysis, because carriage of CMV infection together with the matching HLA type was indicated by public TCR beta signatures. Results and caveats for the whole study, not just this receptor: In both this cohort and an independent approximately 370-donor cohort, the cumulative frequency of public TCR beta family members distinguished carriers of CMV infection plus the relevant HLA type. The ex vivo response was dominated by HLA-C-restricted CMV-specific TCR beta clonotypes, which also provided the single most frequent clonotype in two of eight donors.

This clonotype was found a few times. Its antigen specificity is not known. No base qualities exist here, and no much larger clone lies one base off it. The cysteine opens and the phenylalanine closes a CDR3 of 15 amino acids. Only the CDR3 DNA stays, 45 bases, in frame from base 1. Taken from the germline V gene (reference sequence), the CDR1 and CDR2 loops are SGHNT and YYREEE. Between the V and J ends, shortened by 1 base and 5 bases respectively, the junction contains 15 bases. The sample's treatment or condition label is to be understood as: in vitro stimulation with specific CMV peptide epitopes to enrich CMV-specific T cells. Sequencing was carried out with an Illumina HiSeq 1500. The public reads were reprocessed in TCRdb via fastp at Q25 and MiXCR, keeping in-frame beta chains. Duplicate CDR3 protein sequences are folded into a single record with the most common DNA and genes. The sample table contains roughly 340,000 distinct CDR3 sequences; only one count was recorded for about 27% of them. Of the sample, roughly 20% falls within the top ten clones.

The TCR comes from a human donor in good health (CMV status not recorded). Some clones in this sample may be carry-over from other donors' samples. This specimen consisted of cultured PBMCs, obtained from culture after CMV antigen stimulation. Here the chain combines TRBV5-4 and TRBJ2-5; the D element might be TRBD1 or TRBD2, as each aligns at 5 bases. The CDR3 has the sequence CASSLSQGVGETQYF. The DNA reads TGTGCCAGCAGCTTGAGCCAGGGAGTTGGTGAGACCCAGTACTTC.